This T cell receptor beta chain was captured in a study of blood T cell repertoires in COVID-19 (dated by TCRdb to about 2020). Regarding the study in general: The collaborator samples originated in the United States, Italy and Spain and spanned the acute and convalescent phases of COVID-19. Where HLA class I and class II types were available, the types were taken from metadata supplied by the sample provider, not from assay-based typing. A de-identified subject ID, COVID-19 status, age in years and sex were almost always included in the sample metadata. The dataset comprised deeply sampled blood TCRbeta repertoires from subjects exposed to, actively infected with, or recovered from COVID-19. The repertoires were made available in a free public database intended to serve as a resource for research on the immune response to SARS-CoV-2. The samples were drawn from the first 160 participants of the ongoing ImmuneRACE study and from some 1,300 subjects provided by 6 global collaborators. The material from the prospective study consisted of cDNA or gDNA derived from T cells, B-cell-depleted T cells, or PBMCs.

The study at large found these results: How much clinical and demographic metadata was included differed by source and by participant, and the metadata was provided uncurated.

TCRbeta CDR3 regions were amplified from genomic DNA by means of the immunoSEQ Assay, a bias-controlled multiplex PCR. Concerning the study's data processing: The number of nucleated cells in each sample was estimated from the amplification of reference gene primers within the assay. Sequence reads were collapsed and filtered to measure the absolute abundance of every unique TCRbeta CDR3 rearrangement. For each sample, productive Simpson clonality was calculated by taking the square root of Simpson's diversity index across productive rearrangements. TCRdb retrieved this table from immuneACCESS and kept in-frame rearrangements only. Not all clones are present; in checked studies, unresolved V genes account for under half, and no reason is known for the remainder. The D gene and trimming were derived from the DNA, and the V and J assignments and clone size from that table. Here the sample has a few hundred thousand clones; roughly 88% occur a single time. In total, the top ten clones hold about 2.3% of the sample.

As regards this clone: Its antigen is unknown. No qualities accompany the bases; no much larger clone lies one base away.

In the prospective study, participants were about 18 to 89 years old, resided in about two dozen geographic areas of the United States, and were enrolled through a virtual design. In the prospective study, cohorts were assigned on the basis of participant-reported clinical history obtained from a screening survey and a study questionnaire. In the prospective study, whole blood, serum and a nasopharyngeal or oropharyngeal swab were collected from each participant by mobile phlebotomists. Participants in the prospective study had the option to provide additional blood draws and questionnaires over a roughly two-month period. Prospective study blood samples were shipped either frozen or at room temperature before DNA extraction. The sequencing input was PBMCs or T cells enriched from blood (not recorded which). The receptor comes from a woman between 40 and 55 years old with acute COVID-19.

The DNA is as follows: TGTGCCAGCAGTCCTAACTCGTTTAACTCTGGAAACACCATATATTTT. Translated, this gives CASSPNSFNSGNTIYF. The receptor chain draws on TRBV7-6 and TRBJ1-3; the D gene cannot be named for sure. The CDR3 goes from the cysteine to the phenylalanine over 16 residues. Only the CDR3 DNA is retained, 48 bases long and in frame from the first base. CDR1 and CDR2 are drawn from the germline V gene: SGHVS, FNYEAQ. Relative to germline, V is 6 bases shorter and J is 0 bases shorter, with 15 bases between their ends.